This entry is about one TCR beta chain. The data originate from a study of T cells after yellow fever vaccination. The CDR3 is made up of 13 amino acids. Trimming took 4 bases from V and 9 from J, leaving 13 bases between them. Per the germline V gene, CDR1 is SGHTA and CDR2 is FQGNSA. Each CDR3 protein gets one entry after TCRdb re-called the 5' RACE reads with MiXCR. Here the sample spans about 340,000 distinct CDR3 sequences, over 8% being singletons. The V gene is TRBV7-2, the J gene TRBJ2-1; D possibly corresponds to TRBD2 (7 bases). Sequencing used PBMCs, obtained on the day of the first yellow fever vaccination. This TCR came from a man younger than 35 who received the YFV17D yellow fever vaccine. The CDR3 loop reads CASSSRGGGEQFF. In nucleotides, the CDR3 is TGTGCCAGCAGCTCCCGCGGGGGCGGTGAGCAGTTCTTC.